Listed below are T cell receptor beta chains from one sample, sequenced in a study of vaccination effects on CD4 cells after COVID-19. Generated by immunoSEQ multiplex PCR, the TCRdb table keeps only in-frame clones and is missing some. The data contain about 73,000 clones, approximately 73% of them singletons. What these receptors recognize is not known. This specimen consisted of CD4+ T cells from PBMCs cultured without peptide, obtained after COVID-19 vaccination. All receptors derive from a human donor who received a COVID-19 vaccine. CDR3s leave out the opening cysteine and the closing phenylalanine or tryptophan. Fields, in order: J gene, D gene, V gene, CDR3 protein. A D gene is named only where the DNA matches it firmly.

J gene: TRBJ2-3
D gene: -
V gene: TRBV24-1
CDR3 protein: ATSEVTTQY

J gene: TRBJ2-2
D gene: -
V gene: TRBV6-5
CDR3 protein: ASSYSGRAGELF

J gene: TRBJ1-1
D gene: -
V gene: TRBV6-5
CDR3 protein: ASHKGGVNTEAF

J gene: TRBJ2-2
D gene: -
V gene: TRBV7-3
CDR3 protein: ASSPDTGELF

J gene: TRBJ1-1
D gene: -
V gene: TRBV19
CDR3 protein: ASSINPGHQNTEAF

J gene: TRBJ2-1
D gene: -
V gene: TRBV5-4
CDR3 protein: ASSLAVLDEQF

J gene: TRBJ2-3
D gene: -
V gene: TRBV6-6
CDR3 protein: ASSRIGDTQY

J gene: TRBJ2-1
D gene: TRBD2
V gene: TRBV3-1/TRBV3-2
CDR3 protein: ASSMLAGNEQF

J gene: TRBJ1-1
D gene: -
V gene: TRBV29-1
CDR3 protein: SVESSYEAF

J gene: TRBJ2-3
D gene: -
V gene: TRBV11-2
CDR3 protein: ASSLGDTQY

J gene: TRBJ2-4
D gene: -
V gene: TRBV6-5
CDR3 protein: ASRSDLQDIQY

J gene: TRBJ2-1
D gene: -
V gene: TRBV24-1
CDR3 protein: ATSDLGRANEQF

J gene: TRBJ2-1
D gene: TRBD2
V gene: TRBV27
CDR3 protein: ASSSAGRPFSSEQF

J gene: TRBJ2-5
D gene: -
V gene: TRBV14
CDR3 protein: ASSQDRSQRKQETQY

J gene: TRBJ1-2
D gene: -
V gene: TRBV28
CDR3 protein: ASTIPAGGGSHYGYT

J gene: TRBJ1-1
D gene: TRBD1
V gene: TRBV5-1
CDR3 protein: ASGTGANTEAF

J gene: TRBJ2-4
D gene: -
V gene: TRBV19
CDR3 protein: ASSITGSDIQY

J gene: TRBJ2-3
D gene: -
V gene: TRBV9
CDR3 protein: ASSSRTGTDTQY

J gene: TRBJ1-1
D gene: TRBD1
V gene: TRBV10-2
CDR3 protein: ASSNRGANTEAF

J gene: TRBJ1-4
D gene: -
V gene: TRBV5-1
CDR3 protein: ASSGGPATNEKLF

J gene: TRBJ2-3
D gene: TRBD2
V gene: TRBV11-2
CDR3 protein: ASLRTSGSTDTQY

J gene: TRBJ2-6
D gene: -
V gene: TRBV19
CDR3 protein: ASLSGWTGAGGANVLT

J gene: TRBJ1-2
D gene: -
V gene: TRBV18
CDR3 protein: ASSRPSGGFNYGYT

J gene: TRBJ2-2
D gene: TRBD1
V gene: TRBV5-4
CDR3 protein: ASSLGTRGKVLGELF

J gene: TRBJ1-1
D gene: -
V gene: TRBV11-2
CDR3 protein: ASSLLLRNTEAF

J gene: TRBJ1-1
D gene: TRBD1
V gene: TRBV5-8
CDR3 protein: ASPSVGQGDTEAF

J gene: TRBJ2-5
D gene: TRBD1
V gene: TRBV14
CDR3 protein: ASSFRPGQGKETQY

J gene: TRBJ2-2
D gene: TRBD2
V gene: TRBV18
CDR3 protein: ASSPRLADTGELF

J gene: TRBJ1-2
D gene: -
V gene: TRBV7-8
CDR3 protein: ASSQLASGVGYGYT

J gene: TRBJ2-2
D gene: -
V gene: TRBV7-3
CDR3 protein: ASSLKLGAEGTGELF

J gene: TRBJ1-1
D gene: -
V gene: TRBV4-1
CDR3 protein: ASRANEGANTEAF

J gene: TRBJ1-5
D gene: -
V gene: TRBV6-9
CDR3 protein: ASIYGGVSNQPQH

J gene: TRBJ1-5
D gene: -
V gene: TRBV28
CDR3 protein: ASSLVRGTFGNQPQH

J gene: TRBJ1-1
D gene: -
V gene: TRBV11-3
CDR3 protein: ASSTTANTEAF

J gene: TRBJ2-5
D gene: TRBD2
V gene: TRBV5-1
CDR3 protein: ASSLGLGRQETQY

J gene: TRBJ1-1
D gene: -
V gene: TRBV24-1
CDR3 protein: ATSDSRGGDTEAF

J gene: TRBJ1-4
D gene: -
V gene: TRBV2
CDR3 protein: ASRTQARTATNEKLF

J gene: TRBJ1-6
D gene: TRBD1
V gene: TRBV20-1
CDR3 protein: SASGTGASPLH

J gene: TRBJ1-3
D gene: -
V gene: TRBV2
CDR3 protein: ASSGRGSGNTIY

J gene: TRBJ1-1
D gene: -
V gene: TRBV5-1
CDR3 protein: ASSLLWGGRNTEAF

J gene: TRBJ2-1
D gene: -
V gene: TRBV19
CDR3 protein: ATRPSGREQF

J gene: TRBJ1-5
D gene: -
V gene: TRBV6-5
CDR3 protein: ASSLIYNQPQH

J gene: TRBJ2-3
D gene: -
V gene: TRBV7-3
CDR3 protein: ASSLGPADTQY

J gene: TRBJ2-3
D gene: -
V gene: TRBV19
CDR3 protein: ASNGGLTDTQY

J gene: TRBJ2-2
D gene: TRBD1
V gene: TRBV9
CDR3 protein: ASSVHRGDTGELF

J gene: TRBJ1-5
D gene: -
V gene: TRBV6-6
CDR3 protein: ASSYWENQPQH

J gene: TRBJ2-1
D gene: TRBD2
V gene: TRBV27
CDR3 protein: ASRGGSIEQF

J gene: TRBJ2-2
D gene: -
V gene: TRBV7-3
CDR3 protein: ASSLAGGGTGELF

J gene: TRBJ2-3
D gene: TRBD2
V gene: TRBV5-6
CDR3 protein: ASRLAGATDTQY

J gene: TRBJ1-1
D gene: -
V gene: TRBV19
CDR3 protein: ASSMGTANTEAF

J gene: TRBJ1-2
D gene: -
V gene: TRBV12-5
CDR3 protein: ASGSPDKDYYGYT

J gene: TRBJ2-1
D gene: TRBD1
V gene: TRBV6-2/TRBV6-3
CDR3 protein: ASSYRGPQGNEQF

J gene: TRBJ2-3
D gene: -
V gene: TRBV24-1
CDR3 protein: ATSDRRALGGDTQY

J gene: TRBJ1-5
D gene: -
V gene: TRBV5-6
CDR3 protein: ASSLYSEHIQPQH

J gene: TRBJ2-1
D gene: -
V gene: TRBV2
CDR3 protein: ASTFQLENEQF